A selection of T cell receptor beta chains follows, all from one sample in a study of cytomegalovirus exposure and HLA in healthy donors. Only in-frame clones appear in the TCRdb table, and some are missing; sequencing was by immunoSEQ multiplex PCR. The sample contains some 120,000 clones, approximately 81% of which appear only once. The sample comprised PBMCs. The receptors shown here come from a man aged 25-45 years in good health and CMV-seropositive. Each CDR3 is given with its conserved first and last residue. A D gene is named only where the DNA matches it firmly. Size is omitted from some rows. Given values are once, few, many or a class for expanded clones.

V	D	J	size	DNA	CDR3
TRBV7-3	-	TRBJ2-1	once	TGTGCCAGCAGCTTAGGGGCGGGAAGGGGTGAGCAGTTCTTC	CASSLGAGRGEQFF
TRBV6-1	-	TRBJ2-7	-	TGTGCCAGCAGTGATCGCGGACACGGGTACTACGAGCAGTACTTC	CASSDRGHGYYEQYF
TRBV6-4	TRBD2	TRBJ2-1	-	TGTGCCAGCAGTGGCTTCGGGGCGGGAGTCGGTGAGCAGTTCTTC	CASSGFGAGVGEQFF
TRBV4-1	TRBD1	TRBJ1-3	-	TGCGCCAGCAGCCAGATCTGGGGACAGGGATTCTCCCTCTCTGGAAACACCATATATTTT	CASSQIWGQGFSLSGNTIYF
TRBV6-5	TRBD2	TRBJ2-1	once	TGTGCCAGCGCAAAATTAATAGCGGGGTATGAGCAGTTCTTC	CASAKLIAGYEQFF
TRBV9	-	TRBJ1-1	-	TGTGCCAGCAGCGTAGTAGGGGGGGGACCGCAGAACACTGAAGCTTTCTTT	CASSVVGGGPQNTEAFF
TRBV2	-	TRBJ1-4	-	TGTGCCAGCAGTGGAGACAGTGACGTAAGGGCTAATGAAAAACTGTTTTTT	CASSGDSDVRANEKLFF
TRBV18	TRBD1	TRBJ1-2	few	TGTGCCAGCTCACCGACAGGGATTAACTATGGCTACACCTTC	CASSPTGINYGYTF
TRBV15	-	TRBJ1-1	-	TGTGCCACTCGGCTTAGCATGAACACTGAAGCTTTCTTT	CATRLSMNTEAFF
TRBV9	-	TRBJ1-2	-	TGTGCCAGCAGCGCCGCCGGGCCATCCGGGAGCTACACCTTC	CASSAAGPSGSYTF
TRBV9	-	TRBJ2-2	few	TGTGCCAGCAGCGTGCAAAGTTCGGGCGGGGAGCTGTTTTTT	CASSVQSSGGELFF
TRBV11-3	TRBD2	TRBJ2-5	-	TGTGCCAGCAGCTTGGGACTAGCGGGGGCCTCGGAGACCCAGTACTTC	CASSLGLAGASETQYF
TRBV28	-	TRBJ2-5	-	TGTGCCAGCAGTTTACGGGAGACCCAGTACTTC	CASSLRETQYF
TRBV21-1	-	TRBJ2-2	-	TGTGCCAGCAGCAAAGGGGGAGAGGCAGGGGGCTGCGGCGGGGAGCTGTTTTTT	CASSKGGEAGGCGGELFF
TRBV7-2	TRBD1	TRBJ2-2	-	TGTGCCAGCAGCCACCTAGGGACAGGGGCGTCTCGGACCGGGGAGCTGTTTTTT	CASSHLGTGASRTGELFF
TRBV5-1	TRBD2	TRBJ2-1	-	TGCGCCAGCAGCCCCGGCCGGGAGGGGAGGGGTGAGCAGTTCTTC	CASSPGREGRGEQFF
TRBV7-2	TRBD1	TRBJ1-2	-	TGTGCCAGCAGAACGACAGGGGTCTACACCTTC	CASRTTGVYTF
TRBV9	-	TRBJ1-5	-	TGTGCCAGCAGCGCCGATCTATTACTAGGGAATCAGCCCCAGCATTTT	CASSADLLLGNQPQHF
TRBV2	-	TRBJ1-3	once	TGTGCCAGCAGTTGGGACACCCGATCTGGAAACACCATATATTTT	CASSWDTRSGNTIYF
TRBV5-6	TRBD1	TRBJ1-2	-	TGTGCCAGCAGCTTGGCCGGGACAGTTAACTATGGCTACACCTTC	CASSLAGTVNYGYTF
TRBV27	-	TRBJ2-5	-	TGTGCCAGCAGTGCAGGACTATTAAAGACCCAGTACTTC	CASSAGLLKTQYF
TRBV19	TRBD1	TRBJ2-6	-	TGTGCCAGGAGGGACAGGGGTTCTGGGGCCAACGTCCTGACTTTC	CARRDRGSGANVLTF
TRBV5-1	TRBD1	TRBJ1-3	-	TGCGCCAGCAGCCCAGGGACAGCCATTTCTCTGGGAAACACCATATATTTT	CASSPGTAISLGNTIYF
TRBV21-1	-	TRBJ2-7	-	TGTGCCAGCAGCAAAGTCTTGGGTAGCGGGGGGTCTATCCTCTCCTACGAGCAGTACTTC	CASSKVLGSGGSILSYEQYF
TRBV29-1	TRBD2	TRBJ2-2	-	TGCAGTGCTACGGGACTAAAAACGAACACCGGGGAGCTGTTTTTT	CSATGLKTNTGELFF
TRBV6-5	TRBD1	TRBJ1-1	-	TGTGCCAGTAAGACAGGGGCAGACACTGAAGCTTTCTTT	CASKTGADTEAFF
TRBV7-2	-	TRBJ1-2	-	TGTGCCAGCAGCACCCAAGGGGGTGCCGGCTACACCTTC	CASSTQGGAGYTF
TRBV5-1	TRBD1	TRBJ1-2	-	TGCGCCAGCAGCTTGGGGGACAGGGGTTGGGGCTACACCTTC	CASSLGDRGWGYTF
TRBV4-3	-	TRBJ1-3	-	TGCGCCAGCAGCCAAGGTACCAGGAACTCTGGAAACACCATATATTTT	CASSQGTRNSGNTIYF
TRBV28	-	TRBJ2-2	-	TGTGCCAGCAGTTTTACGGGAACGAACACCGGGGAGCTGTTTTTT	CASSFTGTNTGELFF
TRBV7-9	-	TRBJ1-1	-	TGTGCCAGCAGCTTAGTGGACAGAAGGTCATGGAGCACTGAAGCTTTCTTT	CASSLVDRRSWSTEAFF
TRBV11-3	TRBD2	TRBJ2-7	-	TGTGCCAGCAGCTTAGATATCGGGGGGGCCTACGAGCAGTACTTC	CASSLDIGGAYEQYF
TRBV7-3	TRBD1	TRBJ2-6	-	TGTGCCAGCAGCTCAGGGGGCTCTGGGGCCAACGGCCTGACTTTC	CASSSGGSGANGLTF
TRBV7-8	-	TRBJ2-7	-	TGTGCCAGCTCACCCTTAGCGGTTACCTCCTACGAGCAGTACTTC	CASSPLAVTSYEQYF
TRBV7-8	-	TRBJ2-1	-	TGTGCCAGCAGCTTAGCTATATATGGGCAGGACAATGAGCAGTTCTTC	CASSLAIYGQDNEQFF
TRBV27	-	TRBJ2-7	-	TGTGCCAGCAGTTTATTGGCCGGGACTGAACAAAACGAGCAGTACTTC	CASSLLAGTEQNEQYF
TRBV4-1	-	TRBJ1-5	-	TGCGCCAGCAGCCACACCCTCAGGGGCAGGGGCAATCAGCCCCAGCATTTT	CASSHTLRGRGNQPQHF
TRBV28	-	TRBJ1-4	-	TGTGCCAGCAGTCCCTGGGCGGGGCAGGGTAATGAAAAACTGTTTTTT	CASSPWAGQGNEKLFF
TRBV30	-	TRBJ2-4	-	TGTGCCTGGAACGACCGTCGCGGCATTCAGTACTTC	CAWNDRRGIQYF
TRBV9	TRBD2	TRBJ2-7	-	TGTGCCAGCAGCCCGGGCTATAGGACTAGCGGCCACGAGCAGTACTTC	CASSPGYRTSGHEQYF
TRBV28	-	TRBJ2-7	-	TGTGCCAGCACCCCCGTTCACGGTATCTACGAGCAGTACTTC	CASTPVHGIYEQYF
TRBV4-1	TRBD2	TRBJ2-1	once	TGCGCCAGCAGCCACCCGGGACTAGCGGGCGGGGGGGATCATGAGCAGTTCTTC	CASSHPGLAGGGDHEQFF
TRBV4-3	-	TRBJ1-3	-	TGCGCCAGCAGCCACGAGGTCTCTGGAAACACCATATATTTT	CASSHEVSGNTIYF
TRBV5-6	TRBD1	TRBJ1-2	few	TGTGCCAGCAGCAGGACAGGAACCCATGGCTACACCTTC	CASSRTGTHGYTF
TRBV7-6	-	TRBJ2-5	few	TGTGCCAGCAGCTCCTGGATAATATCTAACCTAAGGGGGACCCAGTACTTC	CASSSWIISNLRGTQYF
TRBV7-9	TRBD1	TRBJ1-4	-	TGTGCCAGCAGCTTATCTAGGGGGCCTAGCAATGAAAAACTGTTTTTT	CASSLSRGPSNEKLFF
TRBV7-9	-	TRBJ2-7	-	TGTGCCAGCAGCCGGACAGTCTCCTACGAGCAGTACTTC	CASSRTVSYEQYF
TRBV5-4	-	TRBJ2-7	-	TGTGCCAGCAGCTTTAGGGGTCACTCCTACGAGCAGTACTTC	CASSFRGHSYEQYF
TRBV27	-	TRBJ1-1	-	TGTGCCAGCAGTTTATACCGGCCCCACAGATCGAACACTGAAGCTTTCTTT	CASSLYRPHRSNTEAFF
TRBV5-6	-	TRBJ2-7	-	TGTGCCAGCAGCTACAGACAGGAAGGGGCTTACTCCTACGAGCAGTACTTC	CASSYRQEGAYSYEQYF
TRBV11-2	TRBD1	TRBJ2-7	-	TGTGCCAGCAGCTTCGGACAGGACCATTCCTACGAGCAGTACTTC	CASSFGQDHSYEQYF
TRBV6-5	TRBD1	TRBJ2-7	few	TGTGCCAGCAAGGGGACAGGGGGTTCCTACGAGCAGTACTTC	CASKGTGGSYEQYF
TRBV5-6	-	TRBJ1-2	-	TGTGCCAGCAGCCCAACAGGGTCTAACTATGGCTACACCTTC	CASSPTGSNYGYTF
TRBV11-3	-	TRBJ2-7	-	TGTGCCAGCAGCTTGGCCTTAGGGGCGAGCTCCTACGAGCAGTACTTC	CASSLALGASSYEQYF
TRBV28	TRBD1	TRBJ2-2	-	TGTGCCAGCAGGACAGGGGGCAGGGGGGAGCTGTTTTTT	CASRTGGRGELFF